These 14 T cell receptor beta chains originate from one sample sequenced in a study of shared clonotypes between healthy human individuals (TCRdb year 2020). Libraries were constructed by the immunoSEQ multiplex PCR assay. Held by TCRdb, this immuneACCESS table contains in-frame sequences only and omits some clones. Under half of the omission traces to an unresolved V gene where checked; the cause of the rest is unknown. The sample has some 1,100,000 clones on record, 75% to 85% of them singletons. Approximately 0.5% of the sample comes from the top ten. The material sequenced was memory CD4+ T cells from PBMCs. The cell subset or site label of this sample denotes: CD45RA-negative fraction. The receptor source for this set is a man aged 18 to 30 in good health. Some clones in this sample may be carry-over from other donors' samples.

This chain's CDR3 is CASSVGTASNYGYTF. The CDR3 nucleotides read TGTGCCAGCAGCGTAGGAACAGCGTCTAACTATGGCTACACCTTC. The chain has TRBV9 and TRBJ1-2; D unresolved. Germline V gene lookup returns CDR1 SGDLS and CDR2 YYNGEE. The germline V and J ends were trimmed by 0 bases and 0 bases, with 9 bases remaining between them. The length of the CDR3 is 15 residues. The full variable domain, in which reference TRBV9 and TRBJ1-2 provide the parts outside the CDR3, is DSGVTQTPKHLITATGQRVTLRCSPRSGDLSVYWYQQSLDQGLQFLIQYYNGEERAKGNILERFSAQQFPDLHSELNLSSLELGDSALYFCASSVGTASNYGYTFGSGTRLTVV.

This clone appeared a few times. The genes are TRBV2 and TRBJ2-5; no clear D gene. V lost 5 bases and J 5 bases, leaving 12 bases between the germline ends. The CDR3 is 13 amino acids. From germline, CDR1 is SNHLY and CDR2 FYNNEI. Here the CDR3 DNA reads TGTGCCAGCAGTTACCTCCCCCGGGAGACCCAGTACTTC. Protein sequence: CASSYLPRETQYF.

The chain uses TRBV2 and TRBJ2-7, with D perhaps assigned TRBD1 or TRBD2 (5 bases each). This CDR3 contains 12 residues. Germline lookup yields CDR1 SNHLY and CDR2 FYNNEI. Trimming removed 6 bases at V and 7 bases at J, with 13 bases between. The CDR3 nucleotides read TGTGCCAGCAGCACGGGTTGGGGGGAGCAGTACTTC. Its protein product is CASSTGWGEQYF.

This clone came up once. V and J are TRBV5-6 and TRBJ1-2; the match to TRBD1 covers 9 bases. CDR1 and CDR2 from the germline V gene are SGHDT and YYEEEE. The V segment lost 4 bases and the J segment 4 bases; nucleotides outside the gene matches: 5. This CDR3 is 14 amino acids long. CDR3 region: CASSRGTGPYGYTF. CDR3 sequence (DNA): TGTGCCAGCAGCAGAGGGACAGGGCCCTATGGCTACACCTTC.

V is TRBV5-4 and J is TRBJ2-7; D assignment may be TRBD1 or TRBD2 (5 bases each). V lost 4 bases to trimming and J lost 0 bases, with 14 bases between them. CDR3 size: 15 residues. Germline loops: CDR1 SGHNT, CDR2 YYREEE (reference sequence). Here the CDR3 reads CASSAPGTASYEQYF. In DNA, the CDR3 is TGTGCCAGCAGCGCTCCAGGGACGGCCTCCTACGAGCAGTACTTC.

This clone has just a few counts. The chain employs TRBV19 and TRBJ1-1; D unresolved. Germline V gives CDR1 LNHDA, CDR2 SQIVND (reference sequence). This CDR3 is 14 amino acids long. The V end was cut by 6 bases, the J end by 1 base, with 12 bases between. The CDR3 nucleotides are TGTGCCAGTAGACAGATGCCAGAGAACACTGAAGCTTTCTTT. It encodes CASRQMPENTEAFF.

J is TRBJ1-3 and V is TRBV21-1; TRBD1, as called in the table, went unchecked against the DNA. TRBV21-1 represents a pseudogene. CDR3 length equals 16 residues. CDR3 bases: TGTGCCAGCAGGCCTTTGGTACAACACGCACGAAACACCATATATTTT. Its translation is CASRPLVQHARNTIYF.

Ten or more counts support this clone. The chain links TRBV15 to TRBJ2-7; TRBD1 agrees at 7 bases. Germline V gives CDR1 LNHNV, CDR2 YYDKDF (reference sequence). J was trimmed by 0 bases and V by 9 bases; bases with no gene match: 5. This CDR3 is built from 13 residues. This CDR3 reads CATSTGNSYEQYF. Here the CDR3 DNA reads TGTGCCACTTCGACAGGGAACTCCTACGAGCAGTACTTC.

This clone was seen repeatedly, ten times or more. The rearrangement joins TRBV18 to TRBJ2-7, with 7 bases matching TRBD1. Germline V gene lookup returns CDR1 KGHSH and CDR2 LQKENI. This CDR3 has 14 amino acids. V trimming: 3 bases; J trimming: 3 bases; junction bases outside the gene matches: 5. Here the CDR3 reads CASSPLGQVYEQYF. The CDR3 region has the DNA TGTGCCAGCTCACCCCTTGGACAGGTCTACGAGCAGTACTTC.

The V gene is TRBV28, the J gene TRBJ1-1; 8 nucleotides line up with TRBD1. The CDR3 is 13 amino acids. J was trimmed by 10 bases and V by 5 bases; bases with no gene match: 9. The V gene's germline CDR1 is MDHEN and CDR2 SYDVKM. CDR3 in DNA: TGTGCCAGCAGTCCCACCCAGGGGGCGGGAGCTTTCTTT. Its translation is CASSPTQGAGAFF.

This rearrangement joins TRBV15 to TRBJ2-5; 10 bases line up with TRBD2. The CDR3 totals 15 residues. Germline V gene lookup returns CDR1 LNHNV and CDR2 YYDKDF (reference sequence). V shed 4 bases and J 5 bases; nucleotides not matched to a gene: 7. This CDR3 reads CATSTTSGAGETQYF. In DNA form, the CDR3 reads TGTGCCACCAGCACAACTAGCGGGGCGGGGGAGACCCAGTACTTC.

This chain links TRBV2 with TRBJ1-1, with TRBD1 matching over 11 bases. Per the germline V gene, CDR1 is SNHLY and CDR2 is FYNNEI. Trimming took 6 bases from V and 4 from J; bases not matched to a gene: 4. The CDR3 sequence is 14 residues long. CDR3 nucleotides: TGTGCCAGCAGAAGGGACAGGGGGATCACTGAAGCTTTCTTT. It yields the protein CASRRDRGITEAFF.

The genes are TRBV28 and TRBJ2-1, with D uncertain. The ends were cut back, 7 bases at V and 0 bases at J, with 10 bases in the middle. CDR3 length: 14 amino acids. Germline assignment: CDR1 MDHEN and CDR2 SYDVKM. CDR3 nucleotide sequence: TGTGCCAGCACCTTCTCAGGCTCCTACAATGAGCAGTTCTTC. Amino acid sequence: CASTFSGSYNEQFF.

The rearrangement uses TRBV2 and TRBJ1-2; TRBD1 agrees at 9 bases. CDR1 SNHLY and CDR2 FYNNEI come from the germline V gene. CDR3 length equals 15 residues. Trimming removed 4 bases from V and 8 bases from J; junction bases left unmatched: 11. For the CDR3, the DNA is TGTGCCAGCAGTGGTACGGGACAGGGCTCCGGGGGCTACACCTTC. This codes for CASSGTGQGSGGYTF.